This T cell receptor (beta chain) was retrieved from a study of CD8+ T cells in alopecia areata (dated by TCRdb to the late 2010s). About the investigation overall: Female C3H/HeJ recipients, 7-10 weeks old, were grafted with skin from C3H/HeJ donors with spontaneous alopecia (about 6-12 months old). TCRbeta CDR3 regions were amplified by immunoSEQ multiplex PCR using 35 Vbeta forward and 13 Jbeta reverse primers. High-throughput TCRbeta sequencing was used to examine T cell clonal expansion in alopecia areata in both the C3H/HeJ mouse model and human patients. RNA was extracted with the PAXgene miRNA kit for fixed scalp, the miRNeasy kit for PBMCs, and the RNeasy kit for mouse skin. Scalp clonality was compared across normal scalp (n=4), patchy alopecia areata scalp (n=8), and alopecia totalis/universalis scalp (n=8). On the human side, TCRbeta sequencing was run on scalp tissue and on sorted CD4+ and CD8+ peripheral blood T cells from healthy controls and from alopecia areata patients with either patchy or totalis/universalis disease.

Taken from cysteine to phenylalanine, the CDR3 has 16 residues. Part of the CDR3 DNA is given, 36 bases translated from base 1. The CDR1 and CDR2 encoded by the germline V gene are NSHNY and SYGAGN. At the junction V is shortened by 3 bases and J by 2 bases, with 14 bases in between. Cells from mouse cutaneous lymph nodes were pooled, stained for CD4, CD8alpha, NKG2D, NKG2ACE and other markers, and then sorted on a BD Influx. This clone was found a few times. Its antigen is still unknown. The receptor originates from a mouse, and its gene names and germline sequences are accordingly murine. The read falls 4 residues short of the CDR3 end, and the missing part is taken from the germline J gene. What the authors observed across the whole study: TCR sequences shared between patients were less clear than in mice, possibly partly because of HLA diversity in the patient population. Lesional scalp, especially in alopecia totalis/universalis, showed higher clonality and more expanded CD8+ clones than normal scalp, suggesting antigenic drive. Resident alphabeta T cells in normal human skin are also sequenced, complicating scalp TCR repertoire analysis, unlike mouse skin dominated by gammadelta T cells.

Library prep was done by the immunoSEQ multiplex PCR assay. For TCR sequencing, RNA was extracted from every sample and reverse transcribed into cDNA to serve as template. SuperScript III was used to make first-strand cDNA, primed with a 2:1 mix of oligo-dT and random hexamers. Amplification bias was assessed with a synthetic immune receptor repertoire, and residual bias was removed computationally. Libraries were sequenced on Illumina HiSeq using 60 bp reads that covered the CDR3 and were read from J toward V. The study's processing was this. Raw reads were preprocessed to remove errors, and CDR3 was defined according to IMGT conventions as the region from the conserved cysteine to phenylalanine. Clonality was computed by normalizing Shannon entropy by log2 of the number of productive unique TCRs and subtracting the result from 1. Whether scalp clones were CD4 or CD8 was inferred by matching scalp TCRbeta sequences against CD4 and CD8 repertoires sorted from blood. TCRdb took over this immuneACCESS table, retaining in-frame rearrangements with V and J assigned. Such tables are incomplete; in checked studies, under half of the missing clones stem from an unresolved V gene, and the remainder is unexplained. That table supplies the V and J calls and clone size; D and trimming were determined from the DNA. This sample contains approximately 300,000 clones, none of which is a singleton. The ten largest clonotypes hold 1.2% of the sample.

This receptor was obtained from a C3H/HeJ mouse with alopecia areata. This mouse strain bears the MHC haplotype H2-k. This chain is built from TRBV13-1 and TRBJ2-2; the D gene is possibly TRBD2, with 6 bases matching. Material: CD4+ T cells sorted from a lymph node. The sequenced CDR3 bases are TGTGCCAGCAGTGGGGCTGGGGCTACCAACACCGGG. Its translation reads: CASSGAGATNTG. Given in full, the CDR3 is CASSGAGATNTGQLYF.